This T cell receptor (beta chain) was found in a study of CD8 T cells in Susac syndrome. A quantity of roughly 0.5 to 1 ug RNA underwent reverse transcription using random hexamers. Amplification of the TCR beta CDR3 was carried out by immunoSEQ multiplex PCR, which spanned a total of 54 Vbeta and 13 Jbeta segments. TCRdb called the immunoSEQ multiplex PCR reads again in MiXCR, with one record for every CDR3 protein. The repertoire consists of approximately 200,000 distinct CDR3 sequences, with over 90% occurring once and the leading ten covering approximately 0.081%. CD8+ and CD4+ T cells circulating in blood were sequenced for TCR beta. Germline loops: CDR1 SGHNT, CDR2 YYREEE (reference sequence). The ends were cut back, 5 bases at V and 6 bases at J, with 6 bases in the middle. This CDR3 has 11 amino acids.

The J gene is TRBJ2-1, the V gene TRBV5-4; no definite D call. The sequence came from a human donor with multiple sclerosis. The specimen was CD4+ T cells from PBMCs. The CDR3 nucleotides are TGTGCCAGCAGTGCGGCCAATGAGCAGTTCTTC. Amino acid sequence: CASSAANEQFF.